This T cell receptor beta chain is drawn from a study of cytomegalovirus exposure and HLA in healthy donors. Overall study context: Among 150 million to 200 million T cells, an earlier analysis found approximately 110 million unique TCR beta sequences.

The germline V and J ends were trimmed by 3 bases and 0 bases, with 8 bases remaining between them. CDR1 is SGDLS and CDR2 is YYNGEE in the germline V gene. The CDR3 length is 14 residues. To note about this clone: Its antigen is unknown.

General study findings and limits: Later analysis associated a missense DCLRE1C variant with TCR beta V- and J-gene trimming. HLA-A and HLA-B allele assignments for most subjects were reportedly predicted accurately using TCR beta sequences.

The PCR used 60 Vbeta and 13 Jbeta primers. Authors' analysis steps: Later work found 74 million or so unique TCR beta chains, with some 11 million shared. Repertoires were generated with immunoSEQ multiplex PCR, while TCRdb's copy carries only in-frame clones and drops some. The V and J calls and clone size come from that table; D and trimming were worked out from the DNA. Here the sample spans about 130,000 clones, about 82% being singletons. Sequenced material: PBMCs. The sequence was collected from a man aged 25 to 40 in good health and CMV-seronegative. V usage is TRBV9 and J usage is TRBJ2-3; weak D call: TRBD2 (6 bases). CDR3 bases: TGTGCCAGCAGCGGACTAGATAGCACAGATACGCAGTATTTT. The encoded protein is CASSGLDSTDTQYF.